A selection of T cell receptor beta chains follows, all from one sample in a study of blood T cell repertoires in COVID-19. Generated by immunoSEQ multiplex PCR, the TCRdb table keeps only in-frame clones and is missing some. The repertoire holds about 280,000 clones, with 65% to 90% as singletons. The specimen was peripheral blood. These receptors came from a man aged 45-65 years with active or convalescent COVID-19. Both conserved end residues are part of each CDR3. Each record gives: J gene, V gene, CDR3 length, D gene, clone size, CDR3 DNA, CDR3 protein. The D gene is left open where the match is weak. Not every row has a clone size; where given, it reads once, few, many or a size class.

J gene: TRBJ2-1; V gene: TRBV5-6; CDR3 length: 17; D gene: TRBD2; clone size: NA; CDR3 DNA: TGTGCCAGCAGCTGGTTGGGGGGGAGGAGCTCCTACAATGAGCAGTTCTTC; CDR3 protein: CASSWLGGRSSYNEQFF
J gene: TRBJ1-3; V gene: TRBV9; CDR3 length: 18; D gene: NA; clone size: NA; CDR3 DNA: TGTGCCAGCAGCCCCACCCCCCGGGGTAACCGGGCTGGAAACACCATATATTTT; CDR3 protein: CASSPTPRGNRAGNTIYF
J gene: TRBJ2-4; V gene: TRBV7-6; CDR3 length: 14; D gene: NA; clone size: few; CDR3 DNA: TGTGCCAGCAGCCCAGGTGGCTATAAAAACATTCAGTACTTC; CDR3 protein: CASSPGGYKNIQYF
J gene: TRBJ1-4; V gene: TRBV3-1/TRBV3-2; CDR3 length: 15; D gene: NA; clone size: few; CDR3 DNA: TGTGCCAGCAGCGCCCCAGCGGGTGGAGGGGAAAAACTGTTTTTT; CDR3 protein: CASSAPAGGGEKLFF
J gene: TRBJ1-1; V gene: TRBV19; CDR3 length: 14; D gene: NA; clone size: NA; CDR3 DNA: TGTGCCAGTAGTACACAGGGAGGGAGCACTGAAGCTTTCTTT; CDR3 protein: CASSTQGGSTEAFF
J gene: TRBJ1-5; V gene: TRBV19; CDR3 length: 16; D gene: TRBD1; clone size: NA; CDR3 DNA: TGTGCCAGTAGTCCCCGACAGGGGGCGAGCAATCAGCCCCAGCATTTT; CDR3 protein: CASSPRQGASNQPQHF
J gene: TRBJ2-7; V gene: TRBV6-5; CDR3 length: 14; D gene: NA; clone size: NA; CDR3 DNA: TGTGCCAGCAGTCCCGACTTGAAATACTACGAGCAGTACTTC; CDR3 protein: CASSPDLKYYEQYF
J gene: TRBJ1-4; V gene: TRBV6-6; CDR3 length: 14; D gene: NA; clone size: once; CDR3 DNA: TGTGCCAGCAGTTCGACAGCAACTAATGAAAAACTGTTTTTT; CDR3 protein: CASSSTATNEKLFF
J gene: TRBJ1-5; V gene: TRBV19; CDR3 length: 15; D gene: TRBD1; clone size: NA; CDR3 DNA: TGTGCCAGTAGTGCCGACGGACAGGGAGGACAGCCCCAGCATTTT; CDR3 protein: CASSADGQGGQPQHF
J gene: TRBJ1-2; V gene: TRBV7-2; CDR3 length: 15; D gene: TRBD1; clone size: once; CDR3 DNA: TGTGCCAGCCCCCGGGGAGACAGGGACTTGTATGGCTACACCTTC; CDR3 protein: CASPRGDRDLYGYTF
J gene: TRBJ2-1; V gene: TRBV28; CDR3 length: 21; D gene: TRBD2; clone size: few; CDR3 DNA: TGTGCCAGCAGTTTTGGGAAGATTGGGCTAGCGGGAGGTAGGTCCTACAATGAGCAGTTCTTC; CDR3 protein: CASSFGKIGLAGGRSYNEQFF
J gene: TRBJ1-4; V gene: TRBV5-1; CDR3 length: 17; D gene: TRBD1; clone size: NA; CDR3 DNA: TGCGCCAGCAGCTTGGACAGGTTTCGGACAGGGGGTGAAAAACTGTTTTTT; CDR3 protein: CASSLDRFRTGGEKLFF
J gene: TRBJ2-1; V gene: TRBV11-3; CDR3 length: 15; D gene: NA; clone size: NA; CDR3 DNA: TGTGCCAGCAGCTTCTCTAGTTCGGGGGTCGGTGAGCAGTTCTTC; CDR3 protein: CASSFSSSGVGEQFF
J gene: TRBJ1-5; V gene: TRBV21-1; CDR3 length: 13; D gene: NA; clone size: NA; CDR3 DNA: TGTGCCAGCAGCCAAACGACCGGGGGGACCTTCCATTTT; CDR3 protein: CASSQTTGGTFHF